This is a list of T cell receptor beta chains from one sample in a study of PD-1 blockade in mismatch repair-deficient tumors. Sequencing was performed with immunoSEQ multiplex PCR; in TCRdb, only in-frame clones are kept and a portion is missing. The table shows approximately 120,000 clones, with about 88% occurring only once. Sequences were derived from peripheral blood, sampled 44 weeks after starting pembrolizumab. The receptors shown here come from an adult with mismatch repair-deficient cancer. Each CDR3 is given with its conserved first and last residue. A D gene is named only where the DNA matches it firmly. Clone sizes are given selectively: once, few, many, or a class where the clone is expanded.

d_call,cdr3_length,j_call,clone_size,v_call,cdr3_nt,cdr3_aa
TRBD1,14,TRBJ2-3,many,TRBV6-4,TGTGCCAGCAGTGGGACAGGGGACACAGATACGCAGTATTTT,CASSGTGDTDTQYF
-,14,TRBJ1-2,-,TRBV30,TGTGCCTGGAAACCAGGGTGGGCTAACTATGGCTACACCTTC,CAWKPGWANYGYTF
-,15,TRBJ2-3,-,TRBV5-1,TGCGCCAGCAGCCGGTTAGCGGCTAGCACAGATACGCAGTATTTT,CASSRLAASTDTQYF
-,13,TRBJ2-7,few,TRBV27,TGTGCCAGCAGTTACCGGGGCCACTACGAGCAGTACTTC,CASSYRGHYEQYF
TRBD1,15,TRBJ2-7,-,TRBV14,TGTGCCAGCAGCCTACGGTATGACAGGGATGGCGAGCAGTACTTC,CASSLRYDRDGEQYF
TRBD1,18,TRBJ2-5,-,TRBV28,TGTGCCAGCAGTCCCCCCCCCGGGACAGGGCCCCCGGGAGAGACCCAGTACTTC,CASSPPPGTGPPGETQYF
-,14,TRBJ2-2,-,TRBV5-1,TGCGCCAGCAGTTTCGGAACGAACACCGGGGAGCTGTTTTTT,CASSFGTNTGELFF
-,14,TRBJ2-7,-,TRBV27,TGTGCCAGCAGTTTTGGCGGGAAGAACTACGAGCAGTACTTC,CASSFGGKNYEQYF
-,14,TRBJ2-7,-,TRBV28,TGTGCCAGCAGTTTAAAGGTCGCATACTACGAGCAGTACTTC,CASSLKVAYYEQYF
-,13,TRBJ2-7,few,TRBV4-1,TGCGCCAGCAGCCAGGGGGCGCGGTACGAGCAGTACTTC,CASSQGARYEQYF
TRBD2,14,TRBJ2-5,-,TRBV27,TGTGCCAGCAGTACAGCGACTAGCAGGGAGACCCAGTACTTC,CASSTATSRETQYF
-,14,TRBJ2-5,-,TRBV5-6,TGTGCCAGCAGCTTGCGGACCCTCCAAGAGACCCAGTACTTC,CASSLRTLQETQYF
-,15,TRBJ2-1,-,TRBV5-1,TGCGCCAGCAGCTTGAAGGGCGGGACCTACAATGAGCAGTTCTTC,CASSLKGGTYNEQFF
-,13,TRBJ2-3,-,TRBV14,TGTGCCAGCAGCCTTATAGCATCGGATACGCAGTATTTT,CASSLIASDTQYF
TRBD2,16,TRBJ2-2,-,TRBV7-9,TGTGCCAGCAGCTTTGCGGGAGGCCCGAACACCGGGGAGCTGTTTTTT,CASSFAGGPNTGELFF
-,13,TRBJ2-7,-,TRBV4-1,TGCGCCAGCAGCCCGACAGTAACCTACGAGCAGTACTTC,CASSPTVTYEQYF
TRBD1,17,TRBJ2-1,-,TRBV4-3,TGCGCCAGCAGCCAATTCAACAGGGGAAGAACCTACAATGAGCAGTTCTTC,CASSQFNRGRTYNEQFF
-,14,TRBJ2-7,-,TRBV5-1,TGCGCCAGCAGCCCTTTGGGCACTACCTACGAGCAGTACTTC,CASSPLGTTYEQYF
-,14,TRBJ2-7,-,TRBV7-2,TGTGCCAGCAGCTTAGGCTATTCAGGTTCTGAGCAGTACTTC,CASSLGYSGSEQYF
-,15,TRBJ1-1,-,TRBV6-5,TGTGCCAGCAGTTACAATCGGCAATACAACACTGAAGCTTTCTTT,CASSYNRQYNTEAFF